The 29 T cell receptor beta chains below all came from one sample that was sequenced in a study of regulatory T cells in long-lasting Graves disease (dated by TCRdb to the early 2020s). Per the publication, the time point label means: persistent/refractory GD, antithyroid drugs over 5 years with positive TRAb. RNA was extracted from PBMCs in TRIzol for both TCR sequencing and RNA sequencing. The library relied on multiplex PCR. Sequencing took place on an Illumina HiSeq 4000. iRepertoire HTBI primers and Arm-PCR amplification of CDR3 regions were used to construct TCR beta libraries. TCRdb trimmed public reads at Q25 via fastp, called clones via MiXCR and kept in-frame beta chains. Entries that share a CDR3 protein sequence are merged under the most common genes and DNA. A total of around 460,000 distinct CDR3 sequences appear in this sample, approximately 23% of them only once. About an eighth of the sample lies in the top ten.

The sample here was peripheral blood mononuclear cells (PBMCs), taken when the disease was refractory, from a patient treated with antithyroid drugs. Receptors originate from a female donor with Graves disease.

This sequence joins TRBV30 and TRBJ1-1, with TRBD1 matching over 11 bases. Germline-derived CDR1 and CDR2 are GTSNPN and SVGIG (reference sequence). The CDR3 has 12 residues. V was pared by 5 bases and J by 7 bases, with 3 bases of the junction left unmatched. CDR3 sequence: CAWGQGAIEAFF. In DNA form, the CDR3 reads TGTGCCTGGGGACAGGGGGCGATTGAAGCTTTCTTT.

This clonotype occurred a few times. A single base separates this from a much larger clone, so it may be a read error. Here the CDR3 reads CASSLTPGQGLEAFF. CDR3 coding DNA: TGTGCCAGCAGTTTAACCCCTGGACAGGGACTTGAAGCTTTCTTT. The chain couples TRBV6-9 to TRBJ1-1; 8 positions agree with TRBD1. The V gene's germline CDR1 is MNHGY and CDR2 SVAAGI. This CDR3 is built from 15 residues. V shed 4 bases and J 7 bases; nucleotides not matched to a gene: 11.

This clonotype was recorded many times. The chain employs TRBV20-1 and TRBJ1-1; D call uncertain. The CDR3 covers 13 residues. Germline V CDR1 and CDR2: DFQATT, SNEGSKA (reference sequence). Trimming removed 4 bases at V and 4 bases at J, with 13 bases between. CDR3 region: CSATGNLFTEAFF. The CDR3 DNA follows: TGCAGTGCTACAGGCAATCTCTTCACTGAAGCTTTCTTT.

This clonotype occurred many times. The rearrangement links TRBV28 to TRBJ2-7, with D possibly TRBD2 on 5 matching bases. This CDR3 is 13 amino acids long. The germline gives CDR1 MDHEN, CDR2 SYDVKM. With 6 bases removed from V and 0 bases from J, the gap between germline ends came to 9 bases. The CDR3 reads CASRSGSSYEQYF. The DNA for the CDR3 is TGTGCCAGCAGATCGGGGAGCTCCTACGAGCAGTACTTC.

At least ten counts were recorded for this clonotype. The chain is built from TRBV29-1 and TRBJ1-2; 8 bases are shared with TRBD1. The V gene's germline CDR1 is SQVTM and CDR2 ANQGSEA. Germline trimming cut 3 bases from V and 4 bases from J; bases unmatched to any gene: 4. The CDR3 totals 13 residues. The CDR3: CSVEAGGVYGYTF. The CDR3, as DNA: TGCAGCGTTGAGGCAGGGGGCGTCTATGGCTACACCTTC.

Ten or more counts support this clonotype. This chain uses TRBV2 with TRBJ2-1; D ambiguous. There are 12 residues in the CDR3. Trimming took off 4 bases at V and 10 bases at J, with 11 bases between the two ends. Looked up from germline, CDR1 is SNHLY and CDR2 is FYNNEI. CDR3 residues: CASSGGGNEQFF. The DNA for the CDR3 is TGTGCCAGCAGTGGAGGCGGTAACGAGCAGTTCTTC.

The sample holds a few counts of this clonotype. The chain employs TRBV10-3 and TRBJ2-5; perhaps TRBD2 as D (7 bases). With 7 bases removed from V and 3 bases from J, the gap between germline ends came to 12 bases. This CDR3 comprises 13 residues. Germline values: CDR1 ENHRY, CDR2 SYGVKD. CDR3 protein: CAIKGGAKETQYF. The CDR3 nucleotides read TGTGCCATCAAGGGGGGGGCCAAAGAGACCCAGTACTTC.

The rearrangement uses TRBV4-1 and TRBJ1-1; D gene uncertain. Trimming stripped 0 bases from V and 2 bases from J, with 10 bases between. Germline-derived CDR1 and CDR2 are MGHRA and YSYEKL. This CDR3 is 15 amino acids long. In nucleotides, the CDR3 is TGCGCCAGCAGCCAAGAACCCCGACCCAACACTGAAGCTTTCTTT. It codes for CASSQEPRPNTEAFF.

This clonotype has a handful of counts. V usage is TRBV19 and J usage is TRBJ2-2, with D possibly TRBD2 on 6 matching bases. Germline V gene data show CDR1 as LNHDA and CDR2 as SQIVND (reference sequence). The CDR3 has 15 residues. V was shortened by 6 bases and J by 7 bases, with 18 bases between the two germline ends. CDR3 in amino acids: CASRPVRGRDGELFF. The CDR3 DNA reads TGTGCCAGTAGGCCGGTTAGAGGGCGGGACGGGGAGCTGTTTTTT.

This clonotype was detected many times. The chain carries TRBV12-3 or TRBV12-4 and TRBJ1-5, with D unclear. This CDR3 region has 14 residues. V shed 8 bases and J shed 0 bases, with 11 bases lying between them. CDR3 region: CASARLSSNQPQHF. The CDR3 DNA follows: TGTGCCAGCGCTCGACTGAGTAGCAATCAGCCCCAGCATTTT.

The J gene is TRBJ1-1, the V gene TRBV6-1; D gene unclear. This CDR3 contains 12 residues. The germline V gene encodes CDR1 MNHNS and CDR2 SASEGT. Between the trimmed V and J ends, which lost 6 bases and 5 bases, there was a span of 10 bases. DNA for the CDR3: TGTGCCAGCAGGACACAACTTACTGAAGCTTTCTTT. This encodes CASRTQLTEAFF.

About this clonotype: A much larger clonotype is one base distant, so this may be a read error. This sequence joins TRBV6-5 and TRBJ1-1, with D tentatively TRBD1 (5 bases). Germline-derived CDR1 and CDR2 are MNHEY and SVGAGI. The V and J ends lost 2 bases and 8 bases respectively, with 6 bases between them. The CDR3 length is 11 residues. In DNA form, the CDR3 reads TGTGCCAGCAGTTACGAGGGGGAAGCTTTCTTT. The encoded protein is CASSYEGEAFF.

This clonotype was seen a handful of times. This CDR3 fails to terminate in the conserved phenylalanine or tryptophan, so it likely reflects a read error. No DNA is shown, since the ends of the CDR3 on it are uncertain; the CDR3 is the one TCRdb lists. This sequence joins TRBV20-1 and TRBJ1-1; the table assigns TRBD1, which was not confirmed against the DNA. The CDR3 is 14 residues long, ends included. Germline-derived CDR1 and CDR2 are DFQATT and SNEGSKA (reference sequence). CDR3 residues: CSARADTKNTEAFL.

This clonotype was found many times. J is TRBJ2-2 and V is TRBV24-1, with D tentatively TRBD1 or TRBD2 (5 bases each). The ends were cut back, 4 bases at V and 8 bases at J, with 16 bases in the middle. The CDR3 totals 15 residues. From germline, CDR1 is KGHDR and CDR2 SFDVKD. CDR3 nucleotides: TGTGCCACCAGTGACCGGAACCGGAGGACAGGGGAGCTGTTTTTT. Residues: CATSDRNRRTGELFF.

Ten or more counts support this clonotype. The V gene is TRBV28, the J gene TRBJ2-1; D gene unclear. Looked up from germline, CDR1 is MDHEN and CDR2 is SYDVKM. This CDR3 has 14 amino acids. Trimming took off 3 bases at V and 6 bases at J, with 12 bases between the two ends. DNA of the CDR3: TGTGCCAGCAGTTTTCCTACACGGAGCAATGAGCAGTTCTTC. Protein product: CASSFPTRSNEQFF.

This chain uses TRBV28 with TRBJ2-7, with D perhaps TRBD2 (6 bases). This CDR3 contains 18 residues. The V gene lost 4 bases and the J gene lost 4 bases, with 26 bases spanning the gap. From germline, CDR1 is MDHEN and CDR2 SYDVKM. The DNA for the CDR3 is TGTGCCAGCAGTTCGCCCGGGACTCGGATCGGGGCGAGGTACGAGCAGTACTTC. Its translation is CASSSPGTRIGARYEQYF.

Many counts were recorded for this clonotype. V usage is TRBV3-1 and J usage is TRBJ2-7; unclear D gene. V dropped 1 base and J dropped 3 bases, with 4 bases sitting between them. Germline CDR1 LGHDT, CDR2 YNNKEL (reference sequence). This CDR3 spans 12 amino acids. Here the CDR3 reads CASSQGVYEQYF. DNA for the CDR3: TGTGCCAGCAGCCAAGGGGTCTACGAGCAGTACTTC.

This CDR3 reads CASSHGDRYNSPLHF. The CDR3 nucleotides are TGTGCCAGCAGCCACGGGGACAGATATAATTCACCCCTCCACTTT. V and J are TRBV3-1 and TRBJ1-6; 7 bases fit TRBD1. Germline CDR1 is LGHDT and CDR2 is YNNKEL (reference sequence). J gave up 4 bases and V 3 bases, and 3 bases lay outside the gene matches. The CDR3 loop spans 15 amino acids.

This clonotype came up many times. The chain combines TRBV6-5 with TRBJ2-7; the D gene is possibly TRBD2 (6 bases). The germline V gene encodes CDR1 MNHEY and CDR2 SVGAGI. The CDR3 runs to 12 residues. V lost 2 bases to trimming and J lost 4 bases, with 6 bases between them. The CDR3 loop is CASSYRGYEQYF. The CDR3 nucleotides read TGTGCCAGCAGTTACCGGGGGTACGAGCAGTACTTC.

The sample holds many counts of this clonotype. The V and J genes are TRBV7-2 and TRBJ2-4; maybe TRBD1 (5 bases). V was shortened by 3 bases and J by 7 bases, with 10 bases between the two germline ends. Germline loops: CDR1 SGHTA, CDR2 FQGNSA. The CDR3 has 13 residues. The CDR3 nucleotides read TGTGCCAGCAGCTTCGGCAGGGTGAACATTCAGTACTTC. It encodes CASSFGRVNIQYF. Full variable domain (rest looked up from reference TRBV7-2 and TRBJ2-4): GAGVSQSPSNKVTEKGKDVELRCDPISGHTALYWYRQSLGQGLEFLIYFQGNSAPDKSGLPSDRFSAERTGGSVSTLTIQRTQQEDSAVYLCASSFGRVNIQYFGAGTRLSVL.

This clonotype has ten or more counts. This sequence joins TRBV20-1 and TRBJ1-1; a weak D match, TRBD1 (5 bases). With 3 bases removed from V and 3 bases from J, the gap between germline ends came to 11 bases. This CDR3 is built from 13 residues. From germline, CDR1 is DFQATT and CDR2 SNEGSKA (reference sequence). The CDR3 DNA is TGCAGTGCTAGGGCAGGGTTATACACTGAAGCTTTCTTT. As protein: CSARAGLYTEAFF.

This clonotype has more than one count but fewer than ten. This chain joins TRBV12-3 or TRBV12-4 and TRBJ2-7; no reliable D call. CDR3 length: 13 residues. Deletions cut 5 bases from V and 7 bases from J, with 15 bases between. The DNA for the CDR3 is TGTGCCAGCAGTAGAAGGACCTCGTCGGAGCAGTACTTC. Protein product: CASSRRTSSEQYF.

This clonotype was counted a few times. The V call is TRBV18, the J call TRBJ2-7; 11 bases line up with TRBD2. The V gene's germline CDR1 is KGHSH and CDR2 LQKENI. V shed 1 base, J shed 4 bases, and the junction held 3 bases outside the gene matches. The CDR3 runs 15 residues. The CDR3: CASSPRSGGAYEQYF. For the CDR3, the DNA is TGTGCCAGCTCACCACGTAGCGGGGGGGCATACGAGCAGTACTTC.

This clonotype was seen repeatedly, ten times or more. This chain joins TRBV28 and TRBJ2-5, with D perhaps TRBD1 (6 bases). Germline CDR1 and CDR2: MDHEN and SYDVKM. The CDR3 spans 15 residues. V lost 6 bases to trimming and J lost 5 bases, with 19 bases between them. Here the CDR3 DNA reads TGTGCCAGCAGATCCCCAGGACAGCCGGGCGAGACCCAGTACTTC. Protein: CASRSPGQPGETQYF.

The rearrangement joins TRBV29-1 to TRBJ1-2; D is unresolved. CDR3 length: 14 amino acids. V lost 2 bases, J lost 3 bases, and 13 bases lay in between. Germline V CDR1 and CDR2: SQVTM, ANQGSEA. The CDR3 loop is CSVESPPTDYGYTF. DNA of the CDR3: TGCAGCGTTGAATCCCCTCCCACGGACTATGGCTACACCTTC.

This clonotype occurred a few times. This rearrangement joins TRBV7-3 to TRBJ2-6, with D perhaps TRBD1 (6 bases). Trimming stripped 3 bases from V and 4 bases from J, with 16 bases between. CDR3 length: 17 residues. Per germline, CDR1 SGHTA and CDR2 FQGTGA. The CDR3: CASSLMPTGSGANVLTF. Here the CDR3 DNA reads TGTGCCAGCAGCTTGATGCCTACAGGGTCCGGGGCCAACGTCCTGACTTTC.

The rearrangement uses TRBV4-1 and TRBJ2-2; weak D call: TRBD2 (5 bases). The germline V and J ends were trimmed by 3 bases and 1 base, with 9 bases remaining between them. Germline CDR1 MGHRA, CDR2 YSYEKL. The CDR3 is 15 amino acids. The DNA for the CDR3 is TGCGCCAGCAGCCAGGCGGCGGGGAACACCGGGGAGCTGTTTTTT. This codes for CASSQAAGNTGELFF.

This clonotype was observed many times. V usage is TRBV24-1 and J usage is TRBJ1-1; 12 bases are a match to TRBD1. The CDR3 runs to 18 residues. Looked up from germline, CDR1 is KGHDR and CDR2 is SFDVKD. The junction had 7 bases not matched to a gene; V was cut back by 0 bases and J by 3 bases. DNA of the CDR3: TGTGCCACCAGTGATTTGGGCCGGGACAGGGGGCTTGACACTGAAGCTTTCTTT. Translating gives CATSDLGRDRGLDTEAFF.

V and J are TRBV29-1 and TRBJ2-1; the D gene is possibly TRBD2 (6 bases). V was pared by 8 bases and J by 7 bases, with 15 bases between. Looked up from germline, CDR1 is SQVTM and CDR2 is ANQGSEA. The CDR3 is 12 residues long. CDR3 sequence: CSSGGPLNEQFF. The CDR3 region has the DNA TGCAGCTCAGGAGGGCCTCTAAATGAGCAGTTCTTC.